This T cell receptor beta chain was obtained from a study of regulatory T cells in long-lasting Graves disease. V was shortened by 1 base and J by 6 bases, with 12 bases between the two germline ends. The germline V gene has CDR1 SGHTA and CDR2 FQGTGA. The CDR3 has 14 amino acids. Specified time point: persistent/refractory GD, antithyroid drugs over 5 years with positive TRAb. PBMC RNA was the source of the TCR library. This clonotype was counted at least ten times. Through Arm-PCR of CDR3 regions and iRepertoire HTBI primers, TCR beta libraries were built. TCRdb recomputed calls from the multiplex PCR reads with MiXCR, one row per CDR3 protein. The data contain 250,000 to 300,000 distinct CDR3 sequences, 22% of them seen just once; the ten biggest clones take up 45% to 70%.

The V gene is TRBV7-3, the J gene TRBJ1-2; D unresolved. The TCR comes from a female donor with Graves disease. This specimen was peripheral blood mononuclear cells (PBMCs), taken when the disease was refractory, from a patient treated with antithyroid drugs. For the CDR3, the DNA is TGTGCCAGCAGCTTAAACCCCTCCGTCGATGGCTACACCTTC. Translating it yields CASSLNPSVDGYTF.